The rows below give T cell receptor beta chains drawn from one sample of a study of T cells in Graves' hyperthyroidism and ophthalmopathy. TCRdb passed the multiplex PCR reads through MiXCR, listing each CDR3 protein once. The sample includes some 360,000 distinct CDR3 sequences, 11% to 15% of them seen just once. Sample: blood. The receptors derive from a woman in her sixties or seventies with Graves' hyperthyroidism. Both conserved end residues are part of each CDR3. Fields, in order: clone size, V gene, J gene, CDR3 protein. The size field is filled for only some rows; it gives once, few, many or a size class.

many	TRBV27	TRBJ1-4	CASSLRFLGGRTNEKLFF
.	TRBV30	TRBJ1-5	CAGRQGPNQPQHF
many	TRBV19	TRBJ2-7	CASPSGTGRGEQYF
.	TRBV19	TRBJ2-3	CASSLPRGSGSTDTQYF
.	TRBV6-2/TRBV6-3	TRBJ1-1	CASTPRLGGRDTEAFF
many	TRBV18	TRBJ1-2	CASSPRRAGEDGYTF
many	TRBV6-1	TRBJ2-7	CASSYSGTSSDEQYF
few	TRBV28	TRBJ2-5	CASSSSGTGGDQYF
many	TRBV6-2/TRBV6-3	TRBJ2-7	CASTLTGASYEQYF
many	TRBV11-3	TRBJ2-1	CASTIVTTRAHEQFF
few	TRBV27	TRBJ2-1	CASGDEQFF
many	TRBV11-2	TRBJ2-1	CASSQQLANEQFF
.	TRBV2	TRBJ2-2	CASRRLKGSNRGTGELFF
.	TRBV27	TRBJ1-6	CASSRRGYNSPLHF
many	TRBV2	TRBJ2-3	CASRTSTDTQYF
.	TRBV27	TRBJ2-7	CASMPAVGEQYF
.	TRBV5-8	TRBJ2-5	CASSPRPESAQYF
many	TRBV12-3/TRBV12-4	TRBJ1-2	CASSSPGNYGYTF
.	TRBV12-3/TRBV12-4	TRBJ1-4	CASSLTGSNEKLFF
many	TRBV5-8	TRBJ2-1	CASSLTGATYNEQFF
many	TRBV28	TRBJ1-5	CASSRSVSNQPQHF
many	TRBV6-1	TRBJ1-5	CVSRGGQSNQPQHF
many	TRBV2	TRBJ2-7	CASSGLRTTGYEQYF
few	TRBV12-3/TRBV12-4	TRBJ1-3	CASTNPRGGVDTIYF
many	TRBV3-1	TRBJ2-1	CASSQLGQGNEQFF
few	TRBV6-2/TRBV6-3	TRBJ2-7	CASSTGAGPYEQYF
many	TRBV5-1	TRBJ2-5	CASSFRQAVVETQYF
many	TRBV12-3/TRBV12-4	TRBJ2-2	CASTLAFGELFF
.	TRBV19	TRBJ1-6	CASSIPSSYNSPLHF
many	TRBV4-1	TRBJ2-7	CASSQSGRALYEQYF
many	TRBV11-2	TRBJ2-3	CATRTSGTDTQYF
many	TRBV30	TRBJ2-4	CAYSGQNDIQYF
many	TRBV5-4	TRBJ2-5	CASSSTGGETQYF
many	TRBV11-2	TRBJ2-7	CASSLIWGGEQYF
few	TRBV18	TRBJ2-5	CASSPPGVGPETQYF
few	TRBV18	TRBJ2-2	CASSPLPGQGNTGELFF
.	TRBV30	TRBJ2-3	CAWSAQENTQYF
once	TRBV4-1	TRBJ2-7	CASSQDRSEAYEQYF
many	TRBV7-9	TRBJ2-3	CASSSPPSGRTDTQYF
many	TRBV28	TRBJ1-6	CASSLEGARSPLHF